This section outlines one T cell receptor (beta chain) sequence together with its context. This sample stems from a study of blood T cell repertoires in COVID-19. The overall study: COVID-19 samples, acute and convalescent, were from the United States, Italy and Spain. T cells, B-cell-depleted T cells, or PBMCs supplied cDNA or gDNA.

The authors' processing: Estimation of nucleated cell counts relied on the amplification of reference gene primers. TCRdb's copy holds only in-frame clones and misses some; the assay was immunoSEQ multiplex PCR. The V and J calls and clone size are taken from that table; D and trimming were inferred from the DNA. The sample lists about 340,000 clones, 65% to 85% seen once, with around 3% in the top ten. Sequenced: peripheral blood. The TCR comes from a man younger than 40 with active or convalescent COVID-19.

This CDR3 is CASSQGTGEFNSPLHF. In DNA form, the CDR3 reads TGTGCCAGCAGCCAAGGCACAGGGGAGTTTAATTCACCCCTCCACTTT. The chain couples TRBV4-2 to TRBJ1-6, with 7 bases identical to TRBD1. The junction had 6 bases not matched to a gene; V was cut back by 1 base and J by 6 bases. Germline CDR1 reads LGHNA; CDR2 reads YNFKEQ. CDR3 length: 16 residues.